The TCR beta chain described here comes from a study of blood T cell repertoires in COVID-19. Study background: Italy, Spain and the United States were the sources of the convalescent and acute COVID-19 samples. PBMCs, B-cell-depleted T cells, or T cells were the source of the cDNA or gDNA that made up the material.

In the original processing: Reference gene primer amplification gave nucleated cell count estimates. TCRdb's copy holds only in-frame clones and misses some; the assay was immunoSEQ multiplex PCR. That table supplies the V and J calls and clone size; D and trimming were determined from the DNA. The table shows over 250,000 clones, with about nine tenths occurring only once. In its sample, this clone was seen a few times. This CDR3 is built from 15 residues. CDR1 and CDR2 from the germline V gene are SGDLS and YYNGEE. The V end was cut by 4 bases, the J end by 3 bases, with 15 bases between. This receptor was identified in a man between 50 and 59 years old with acute or convalescent COVID-19. The source material was peripheral blood. The chain is built from TRBV9 and TRBJ2-3; possibly TRBD1 for D (6 bases). CDR3 protein: CASSPWGRGTDTQYF. The DNA of the CDR3 is TGTGCCAGCAGCCCCTGGGGCAGGGGAACAGATACGCAGTATTTT.